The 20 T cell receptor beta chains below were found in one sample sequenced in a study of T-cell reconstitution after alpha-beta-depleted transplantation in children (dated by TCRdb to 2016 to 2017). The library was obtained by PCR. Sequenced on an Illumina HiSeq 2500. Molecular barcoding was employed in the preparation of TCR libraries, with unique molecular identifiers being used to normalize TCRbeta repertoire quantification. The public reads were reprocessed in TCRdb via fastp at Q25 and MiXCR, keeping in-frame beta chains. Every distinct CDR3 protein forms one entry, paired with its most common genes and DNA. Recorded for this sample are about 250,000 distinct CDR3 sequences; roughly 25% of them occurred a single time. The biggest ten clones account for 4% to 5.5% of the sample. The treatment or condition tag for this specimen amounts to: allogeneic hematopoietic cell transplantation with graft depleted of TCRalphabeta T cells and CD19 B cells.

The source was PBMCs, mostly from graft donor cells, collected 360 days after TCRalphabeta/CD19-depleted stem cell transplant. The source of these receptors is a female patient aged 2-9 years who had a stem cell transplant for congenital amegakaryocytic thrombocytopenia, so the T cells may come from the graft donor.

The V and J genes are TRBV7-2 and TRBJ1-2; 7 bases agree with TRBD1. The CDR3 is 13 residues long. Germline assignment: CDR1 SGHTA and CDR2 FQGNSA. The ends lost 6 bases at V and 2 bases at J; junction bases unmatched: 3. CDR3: CASRLTGNYGYTF. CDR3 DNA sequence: TGTGCCAGCAGACTGACAGGGAACTATGGCTACACCTTC.

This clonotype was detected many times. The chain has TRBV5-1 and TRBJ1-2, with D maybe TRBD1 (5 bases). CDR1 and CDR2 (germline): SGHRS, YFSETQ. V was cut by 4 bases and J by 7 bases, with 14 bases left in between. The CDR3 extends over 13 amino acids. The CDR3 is CASSGDGRTGYTF. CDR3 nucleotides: TGCGCCAGCAGCGGGGACGGACGGACTGGCTACACCTTC.

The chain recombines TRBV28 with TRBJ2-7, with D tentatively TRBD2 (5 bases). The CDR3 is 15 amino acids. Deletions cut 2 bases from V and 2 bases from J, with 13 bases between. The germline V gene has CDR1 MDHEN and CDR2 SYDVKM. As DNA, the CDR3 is TGTGCCAGCAGTTTACGCGGGTCGATTCCCTACGAGCAGTACTTC. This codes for CASSLRGSIPYEQYF.

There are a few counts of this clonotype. This chain's CDR3 is CSARDGGVRGDTQYF. The CDR3 region has the DNA TGCAGTGCTAGAGATGGGGGAGTGAGGGGAGATACGCAGTATTTT. The chain combines TRBV20-1 with TRBJ2-3, with D possibly called TRBD1 or TRBD2 (5 bases each). In germline, CDR1 is DFQATT, CDR2 SNEGSKA (reference sequence). V shed 0 bases and J shed 5 bases, with 15 bases lying between them. The CDR3 length is 15 residues.

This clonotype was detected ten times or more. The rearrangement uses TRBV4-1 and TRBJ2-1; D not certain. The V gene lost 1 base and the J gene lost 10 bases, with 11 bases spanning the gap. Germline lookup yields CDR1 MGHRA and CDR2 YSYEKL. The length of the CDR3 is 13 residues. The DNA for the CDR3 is TGCGCCAGCAGCCAAGTTGAGGTAGGCGAGCAGTTCTTC. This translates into CASSQVEVGEQFF.

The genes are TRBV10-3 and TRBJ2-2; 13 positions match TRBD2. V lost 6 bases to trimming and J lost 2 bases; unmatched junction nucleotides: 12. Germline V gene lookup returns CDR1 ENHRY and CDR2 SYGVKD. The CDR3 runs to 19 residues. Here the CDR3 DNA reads TGTGCCATCAGCCCTTTCGGGACTAGCGGGAAGATCAACACCGGGGAGCTGTTTTTT. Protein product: CAISPFGTSGKINTGELFF.

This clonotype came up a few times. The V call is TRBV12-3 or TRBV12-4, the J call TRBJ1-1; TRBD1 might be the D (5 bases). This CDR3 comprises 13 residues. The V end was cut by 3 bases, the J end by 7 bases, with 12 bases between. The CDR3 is CASSLVSDSEAFF. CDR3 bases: TGTGCCAGCAGTTTGGTTAGTGACAGTGAAGCTTTCTTT.

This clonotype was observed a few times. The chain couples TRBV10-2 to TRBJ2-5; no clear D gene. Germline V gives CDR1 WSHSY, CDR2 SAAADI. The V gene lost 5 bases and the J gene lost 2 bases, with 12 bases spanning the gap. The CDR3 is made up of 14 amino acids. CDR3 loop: CASSTGRWQETQYF. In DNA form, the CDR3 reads TGCGCCAGCAGTACGGGCAGGTGGCAAGAGACCCAGTACTTC.

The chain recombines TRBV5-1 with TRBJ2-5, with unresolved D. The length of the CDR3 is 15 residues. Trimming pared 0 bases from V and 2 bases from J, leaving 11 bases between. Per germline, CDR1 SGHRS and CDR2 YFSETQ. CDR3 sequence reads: CASSLATLQQETQYF. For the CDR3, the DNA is TGCGCCAGCAGCTTGGCGACACTACAGCAAGAGACCCAGTACTTC.

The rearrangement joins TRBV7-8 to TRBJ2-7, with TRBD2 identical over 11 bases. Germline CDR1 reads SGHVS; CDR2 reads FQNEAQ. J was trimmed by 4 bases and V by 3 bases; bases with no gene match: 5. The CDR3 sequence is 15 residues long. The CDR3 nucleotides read TGTGCCAGCAGCTTCCCGGGACTAGCGGATTACGAGCAGTACTTC. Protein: CASSFPGLADYEQYF. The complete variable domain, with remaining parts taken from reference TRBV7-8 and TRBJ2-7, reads GAGVSQSPRYKVAKRGQDVALRCDPISGHVSLFWYQQALGQGPEFLTYFQNEAQLDKSGLPSDRFFAERPEGSVSTLKIQRTQQEDSAVYLCASSFPGLADYEQYFGPGTRLTVT.

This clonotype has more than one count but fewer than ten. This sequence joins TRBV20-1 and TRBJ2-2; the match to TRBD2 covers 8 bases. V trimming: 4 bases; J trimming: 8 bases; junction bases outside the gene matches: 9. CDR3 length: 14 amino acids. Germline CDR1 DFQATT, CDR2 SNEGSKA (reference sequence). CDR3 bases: TGCAGTGCTACCGGACTAGCCGGAAGAGGGGAGCTGTTTTTT. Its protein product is CSATGLAGRGELFF.

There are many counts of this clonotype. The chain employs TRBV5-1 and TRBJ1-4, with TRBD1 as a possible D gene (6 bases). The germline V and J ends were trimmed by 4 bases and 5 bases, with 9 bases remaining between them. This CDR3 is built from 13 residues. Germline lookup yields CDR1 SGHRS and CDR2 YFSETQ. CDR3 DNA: TGCGCCAGCAGCCCGGGACAAAATGAAAAACTGTTTTTT. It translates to CASSPGQNEKLFF.

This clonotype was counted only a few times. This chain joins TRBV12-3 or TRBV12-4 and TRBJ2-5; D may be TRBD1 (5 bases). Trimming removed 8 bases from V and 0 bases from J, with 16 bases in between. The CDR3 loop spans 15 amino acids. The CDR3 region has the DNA TGTGCCAGCTCAGGAGAGGCAGGGCACCAAGAGACCCAGTACTTC. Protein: CASSGEAGHQETQYF.

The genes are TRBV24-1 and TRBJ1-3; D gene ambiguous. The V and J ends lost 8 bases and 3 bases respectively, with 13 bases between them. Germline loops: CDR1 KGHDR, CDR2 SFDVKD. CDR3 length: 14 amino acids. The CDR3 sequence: CATTGVYGGNTIYF. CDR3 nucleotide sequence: TGTGCCACCACTGGGGTTTACGGTGGAAACACCATATATTTT.

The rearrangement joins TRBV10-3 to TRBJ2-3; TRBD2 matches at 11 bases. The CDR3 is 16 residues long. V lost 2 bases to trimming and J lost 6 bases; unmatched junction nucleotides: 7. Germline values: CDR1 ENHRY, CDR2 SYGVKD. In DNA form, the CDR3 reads TGTGCCATCAGTGAGGCCTCTAGCGGGGGGCCGGATACGCAGTATTTT. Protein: CAISEASSGGPDTQYF.

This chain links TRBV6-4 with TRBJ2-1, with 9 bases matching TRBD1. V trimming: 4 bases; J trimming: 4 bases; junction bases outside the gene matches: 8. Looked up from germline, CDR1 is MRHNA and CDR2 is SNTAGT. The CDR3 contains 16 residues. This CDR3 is CASSAYPGTGYNEQFF. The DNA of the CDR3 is TGTGCCAGCAGTGCCTACCCCGGGACAGGGTACAATGAGCAGTTCTTC.

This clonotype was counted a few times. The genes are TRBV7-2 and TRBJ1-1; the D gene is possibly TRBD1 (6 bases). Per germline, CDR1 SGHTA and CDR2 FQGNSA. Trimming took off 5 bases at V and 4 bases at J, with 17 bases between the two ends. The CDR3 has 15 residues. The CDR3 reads CASSVRAGAGTEAFF. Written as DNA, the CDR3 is TGTGCCAGCAGCGTACGTGCAGGGGCCGGCACTGAAGCTTTCTTT.

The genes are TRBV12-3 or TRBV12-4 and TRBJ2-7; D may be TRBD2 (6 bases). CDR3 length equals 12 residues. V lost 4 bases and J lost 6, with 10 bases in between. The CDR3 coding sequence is TGTGCCAGCAGTTGGACTACAGGCGAGCAGTACTTC. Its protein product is CASSWTTGEQYF.

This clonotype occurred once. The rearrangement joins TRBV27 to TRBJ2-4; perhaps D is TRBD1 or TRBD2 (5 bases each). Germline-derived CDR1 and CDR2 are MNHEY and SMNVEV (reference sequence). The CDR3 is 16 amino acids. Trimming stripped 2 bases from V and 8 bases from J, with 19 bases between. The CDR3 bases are TGTGCCAGCAGTTTACGGGGAAGGGGTATGTTAGACATTCAGTACTTC. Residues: CASSLRGRGMLDIQYF.

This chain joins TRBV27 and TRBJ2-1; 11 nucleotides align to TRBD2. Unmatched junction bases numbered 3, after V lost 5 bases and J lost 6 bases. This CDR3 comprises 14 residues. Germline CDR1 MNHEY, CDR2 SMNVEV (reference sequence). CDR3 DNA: TGTGCCAGCAGTCTCGGGACTAGCGGCAATGAGCAGTTCTTC. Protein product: CASSLGTSGNEQFF.